This TCR beta chain was recorded in a study of blood T cell repertoires in COVID-19. Study-level background: Samples came from the United States, Italy and Spain, spanning acute and convalescent COVID-19. T cells, B-cell-depleted T cells, or PBMCs supplied cDNA or gDNA.

Source study methods: Amplification of reference gene primers was used by the study to estimate nucleated cell counts. The data were produced by immunoSEQ multiplex PCR, yet TCRdb's version contains in-frame clones alone and is incomplete. V, J and clone size are taken as reported in that table, and D and trimming were inferred from the DNA itself. This table has about 68,000 clones, roughly 84% appearing once. The CDR3 contains 13 residues. Trimming stripped 3 bases from V and 6 bases from J, with 9 bases between. The chain employs TRBV12-3 or TRBV12-4 and TRBJ1-3; the D is unclear. The sample consisted of peripheral blood. This TCR came from a man aged 45-65 years with active COVID-19. CDR3: CASSFNSQNTIYF. CDR3 nucleotides: TGTGCCAGCAGTTTTAACAGCCAAAACACCATATATTTT.